This TCR beta chain was sequenced for a study of T cells in Graves' hyperthyroidism and ophthalmopathy. Amplified regions were TCR beta CDR3 sequences from RNA transcripts. Using the HTBI primer set, a first-round RT-PCR was run on the TCR CDR3. TCRdb recomputed calls from the multiplex PCR reads with MiXCR, one row per CDR3 protein. There are about 290,000 distinct CDR3 sequences in the sample; 13% occur only once, and about 8% lies in the top ten. This sequence was found in a woman aged 25 to 45 with Graves' hyperthyroidism that later progressed to Graves' ophthalmopathy. Sequences were obtained from blood.

CDR3 nucleotide sequence: TGCAGTGCTTGGTGGCTAGCGGGAGATTTGAATGAGCAGTTCTTC. Its protein product is CSAWWLAGDLNEQFF. The rearrangement links TRBV20-1 to TRBJ2-1, with 10 nucleotides matching TRBD2. Germline V lookup: CDR1 DFQATT, CDR2 SNEGSKA (reference sequence). With V trimmed by 5 bases and J by 7 bases, 11 bases remained unmatched. This CDR3 comprises 15 residues.